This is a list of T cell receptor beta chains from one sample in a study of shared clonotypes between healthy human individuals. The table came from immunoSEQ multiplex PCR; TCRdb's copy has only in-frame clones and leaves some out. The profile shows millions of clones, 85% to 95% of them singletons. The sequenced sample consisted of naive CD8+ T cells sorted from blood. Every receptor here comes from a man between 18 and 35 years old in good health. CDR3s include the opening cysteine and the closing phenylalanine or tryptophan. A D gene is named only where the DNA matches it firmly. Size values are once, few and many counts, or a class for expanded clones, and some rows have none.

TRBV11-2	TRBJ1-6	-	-	CASSLGGAGSPLHF	TGTGCCAGCAGCTTAGGTGGGGCTGGTTCACCCCTCCACTTT
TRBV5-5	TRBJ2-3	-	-	CASRATVGTDTQYF	TGTGCCAGCAGGGCTACAGTGGGCACAGATACGCAGTATTTT
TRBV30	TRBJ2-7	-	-	CAWSVLDRGYEQYF	TGTGCCTGGAGTGTACTAGATAGGGGCTACGAGCAGTACTTC
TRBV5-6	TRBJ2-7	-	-	CASSLSDGYFIYEQYF	TGTGCCAGCAGCCTTTCTGACGGTTATTTTATCTACGAGCAGTACTTC
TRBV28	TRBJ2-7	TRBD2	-	CASSWDPAGGVEQYF	TGTGCCAGCAGTTGGGATCCGGCGGGGGGCGTCGAGCAGTACTTC
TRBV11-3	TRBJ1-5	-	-	CASSLDPREWDSNQPQHF	TGTGCCAGCAGCTTAGATCCCAGGGAGTGGGATAGCAATCAGCCCCAGCATTTT
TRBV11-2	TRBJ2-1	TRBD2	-	CASSLGLAMYNEQFF	TGTGCCAGCAGCTTGGGACTAGCGATGTACAATGAGCAGTTCTTC
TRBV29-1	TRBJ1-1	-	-	CSVEDPLRAGHTEAFF	TGCAGCGTTGAAGATCCTTTACGGGCAGGGCACACTGAAGCTTTCTTT
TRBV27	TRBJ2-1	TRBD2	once	CASSFWASGPGEQFF	TGTGCCAGCAGTTTTTGGGCTAGCGGACCGGGGGAGCAGTTCTTC
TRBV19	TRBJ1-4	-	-	CASSEIRGPNEKLFF	TGTGCCAGTAGTGAAATCAGGGGACCTAATGAAAAACTGTTTTTT
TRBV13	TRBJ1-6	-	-	CASSSAGSPLHF	TGTGCCAGCAGCTCCGCGGGGTCACCCCTCCACTTT
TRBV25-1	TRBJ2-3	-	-	CASRSTFGRGSTDTQYF	TGTGCCAGCAGATCAACCTTCGGACGGGGGAGCACAGATACGCAGTATTTT
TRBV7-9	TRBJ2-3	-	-	CASSFFTSRTDTQYF	TGTGCCAGCAGCTTCTTCACTTCCCGCACAGATACGCAGTATTTT
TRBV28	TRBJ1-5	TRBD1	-	CASRPTADRGTGSNQPQHF	TGTGCCAGCAGACCGACGGCGGACAGGGGGACGGGAAGCAATCAGCCCCAGCATTTT
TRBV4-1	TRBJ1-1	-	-	CASSEGIPLNTEAFF	TGCGCCAGCAGTGAGGGGATTCCCCTGAACACTGAAGCTTTCTTT
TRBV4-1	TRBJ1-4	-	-	CASSDRGANEKLFF	TGCGCCAGCAGTGATAGGGGTGCTAATGAAAAACTGTTTTTT